This T cell receptor (beta chain) was retrieved from a study of T-cell reconstitution after alpha-beta-depleted transplantation in children. The CDR3 loop spans 18 amino acids. J gave up 7 bases and V 7 bases, and 22 bases lay outside the gene matches. From germline, CDR1 is SGHAT and CDR2 FQNNGV. During its preparation, the TCRbeta library received unique molecular identifiers. TCRdb fed the PCR reads into MiXCR, producing one record per CDR3 protein. The profile shows 500,000 to 650,000 distinct CDR3 sequences, over 10% of them singletons. The receptor's source is a male patient between 5 and 17 years old who had a stem cell transplant for acute myeloid leukemia, so the T cells may come from the graft donor. The sample in question was PBMCs, mostly from graft donor cells, obtained 360 days after TCRalphabeta/CD19-depleted stem cell transplant. The J gene is TRBJ2-1, the V gene TRBV11-2, with 7 positions matching TRBD2. CDR3 loop: CASNGGGSPLLPANEQFF. CDR3 sequence (DNA): TGTGCCAGCAATGGGGGGGGGTCTCCCCTCCTTCCGGCGAATGAGCAGTTCTTC.